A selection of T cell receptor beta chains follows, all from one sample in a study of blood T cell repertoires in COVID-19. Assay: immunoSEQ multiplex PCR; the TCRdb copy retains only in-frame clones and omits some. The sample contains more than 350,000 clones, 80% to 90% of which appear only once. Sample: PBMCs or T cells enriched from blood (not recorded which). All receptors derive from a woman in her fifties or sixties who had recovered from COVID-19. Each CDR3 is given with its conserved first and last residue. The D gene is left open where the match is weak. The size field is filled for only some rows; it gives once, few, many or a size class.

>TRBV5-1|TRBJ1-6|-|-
TGCGCCAGCAGCTTGGATTTGGCAGGGGCCGCACATTCACCCCTCCACTTT
CASSLDLAGAAHSPLHF
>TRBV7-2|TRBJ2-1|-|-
TGTGCCAGCAGCTTAGGTTTGATGGGCGTCAATGAGCAGTTCTTC
CASSLGLMGVNEQFF
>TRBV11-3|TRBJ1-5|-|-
TGTGCCAGCAGCTTAGATCCGGGAGAGGGCCTATATAGCAATCAGCCCCAGCATTTT
CASSLDPGEGLYSNQPQHF
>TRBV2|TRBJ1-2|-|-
TGTGCCAGCAGTGAGTTTACCACTCGGGGAACCTCCTATGGCTACACCTTC
CASSEFTTRGTSYGYTF
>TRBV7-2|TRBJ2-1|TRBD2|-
TGTGCCAGCAGCTTAGCACCGACTAGCGGGGGGGTCAATGAGCAGTTCTTC
CASSLAPTSGGVNEQFF
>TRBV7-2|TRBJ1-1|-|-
TGTGCCAGCAGCTTTCAGGGGTCAGCTGAAGCTTTCTTT
CASSFQGSAEAFF
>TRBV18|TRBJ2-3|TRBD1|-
TGTGCCAGCTCACCAGAGCAGGGGGCCGCAGATACGCAGTATTTT
CASSPEQGAADTQYF
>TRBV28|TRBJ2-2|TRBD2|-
TGTGCCAGCAGTTTACTAGCGGGCGGGCAGAACACCGGGGAGCTGTTTTTT
CASSLLAGGQNTGELFF
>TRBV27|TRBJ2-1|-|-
TGTGCCAGCAGTTTATCGGCAGGGCCCACTTTCAATGAGCAGTTCTTC
CASSLSAGPTFNEQFF
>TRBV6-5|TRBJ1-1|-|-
TGTGCCAGCAGTTCCAATTCCCTGAACACTGAAGCTTTCTTT
CASSSNSLNTEAFF
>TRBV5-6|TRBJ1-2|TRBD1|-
TGTGCCAGCAGCTGGGGGACAGGGAATGGCTATGGCTACACCTTC
CASSWGTGNGYGYTF
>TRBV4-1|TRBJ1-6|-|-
TGCGCCCACCGCAGTCACAGACAGGATTGCAGGGGAGATTCACCCCTCCACTTT
CAHRSHRQDCRGDSPLHF
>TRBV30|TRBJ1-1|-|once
TGTGCCTGGAGTCAAACACCGAACACTGAAGCTTTCTTT
CAWSQTPNTEAFF
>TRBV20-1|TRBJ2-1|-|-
TGCAGTGCTAACAGGGAAAACTTCCAGTTCTTC
CSANRENFQFF
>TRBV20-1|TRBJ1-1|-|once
TGCAGTGCTAGGAGAATCACTGAAGCTTTCTTT
CSARRITEAFF
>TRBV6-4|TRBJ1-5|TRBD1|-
TGTGCCGCCCGGGACAGGGAAGGAAGCAATCAGCCCCAGCATTTT
CAARDREGSNQPQHF
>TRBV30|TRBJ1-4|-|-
TGTGCCTGGAGTTATGGGGGAGGGCGTGAAAAACTGTTTTTT
CAWSYGGGREKLFF
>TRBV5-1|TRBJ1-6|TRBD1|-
TGCGCCAGCAGACCGGGACAGGGGTTATCGGATTCACCCCTCCACTTT
CASRPGQGLSDSPLHF
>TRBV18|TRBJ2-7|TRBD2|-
TGTGCCAGCTCACCGCGCGACAGGGGACTAGCGGGGGAGGGCTACGAGCAGTACTTC
CASSPRDRGLAGEGYEQYF
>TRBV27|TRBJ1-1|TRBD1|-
TGTGCCAGCAGTTTTTCTGACAGGGGGAATACTGAAGCTTTCTTT
CASSFSDRGNTEAFF
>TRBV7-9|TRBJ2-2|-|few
TGTGCCAGCAGCACCGCACCAGAGAACACCGGGGAGCTGTTTTTT
CASSTAPENTGELFF
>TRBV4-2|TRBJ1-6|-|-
TGTGCCAGCAGCCAAGAGTTCCTTGCAGTTTTTCCACCCCTCCACTTT
CASSQEFLAVFPPLHF
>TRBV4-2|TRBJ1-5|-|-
TGTGCCAGCAGCCAGTCATCCACAAGCAATCAGCCCCAGCATTTT
CASSQSSTSNQPQHF
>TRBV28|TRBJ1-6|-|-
TGTGCCAGCAGTACCCCGGGGGGGGGATTATCACCCCTCCACTTT
CASSTPGGGLSPLHF
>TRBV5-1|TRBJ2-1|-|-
TGCGCCAGCAGCTTGAAGGGGGAACGGTCAGAGCAGTTCTTC
CASSLKGERSEQFF
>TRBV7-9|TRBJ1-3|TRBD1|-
TGTGCCAGCAGCCGACAGGGGGCCTCTGGAAACACCATATATTTT
CASSRQGASGNTIYF
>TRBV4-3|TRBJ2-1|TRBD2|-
TGCGCCAGCAGCCAAGATTCTAGCGGGGGATACAATGAGCAGTTCTTC
CASSQDSSGGYNEQFF
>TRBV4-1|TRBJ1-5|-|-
TGCGCCAGCAGCCAAGAATCGGACGGGAAGCCCCAGCATTTT
CASSQESDGKPQHF
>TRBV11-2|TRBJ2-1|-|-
TGTGCCAGCAGCTTGGGCAGGGTCTCCTACAATGAGCAGTTCTTC
CASSLGRVSYNEQFF
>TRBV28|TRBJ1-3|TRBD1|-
TGTGCCAGCAGTTTCTCGGGACAGGGCACCATATATTTT
CASSFSGQGTIYF
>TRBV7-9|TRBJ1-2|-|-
TGTGCCAGCAGCGAACGGACATTACTTTATAGTGGCTACACCTTC
CASSERTLLYSGYTF
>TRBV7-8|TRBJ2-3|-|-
TGTGCCAGCAGCTTACCCCCAATACGACAGACTTACCCGGATACGCAGTATTTT
CASSLPPIRQTYPDTQYF
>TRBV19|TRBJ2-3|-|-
TGTGCCAGTAGTATTGGGTCACTAGCTATCACAGATACGCAGTATTTT
CASSIGSLAITDTQYF
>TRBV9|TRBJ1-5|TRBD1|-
TGTGCCAGCAGCGGGGGACAGGGGGCGCAGCCCCAGCATTTT
CASSGGQGAQPQHF
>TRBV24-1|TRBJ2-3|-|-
TGTGCCACCTCCCAGGGTACAGGGAGCACAGATACGCAGTATTTT
CATSQGTGSTDTQYF
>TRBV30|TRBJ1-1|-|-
TGTGCCTGGAGTGTACGGGAGGACACTGAAGCTTTCTTT
CAWSVREDTEAFF
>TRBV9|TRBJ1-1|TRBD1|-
TGTGCCAGCAGCGTAGTAACAGGGGGTGAAGCTTTCTTT
CASSVVTGGEAFF
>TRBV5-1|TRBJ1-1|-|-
TGCGCCAGCACCGGGGGGGTGGACGTGAACACTGAAGCTTTCTTT
CASTGGVDVNTEAFF
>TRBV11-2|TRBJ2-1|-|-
TGTGCCAGCAGCTTATCGTGGCAGGGCTCCTACAATGAGCAGTTCTTC
CASSLSWQGSYNEQFF
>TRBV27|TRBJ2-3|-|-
TGTGCCAGCGGGTACTACAGGGAGACAATGAGCACAGATACGCAGTATTTT
CASGYYRETMSTDTQYF
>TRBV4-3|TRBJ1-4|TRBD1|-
TGCGCCAGCAGCCAAGATAGACAGGGTAATGAAAAACTGTTTTTT
CASSQDRQGNEKLFF
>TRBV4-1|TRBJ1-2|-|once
TGCGCCAGCAGCCAAGATCAAATTAGTGGCTACACCTTC
CASSQDQISGYTF
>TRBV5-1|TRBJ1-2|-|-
TGCGCCAGCAGCTCCGGGGACAACGCTAACTATGGCTACACCTTC
CASSSGDNANYGYTF
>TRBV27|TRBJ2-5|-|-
TGTGCCAGCAGTTCTAACCAAGAGACCCAGTACTTC
CASSSNQETQYF